The 5 T cell receptor beta chains below all came from one sample that was sequenced in a study of siplizumab effects on memory and regulatory T cells. TCRdb keeps only in-frame clones here, not all; method: immunoSEQ multiplex PCR. The sample lists about 72,000 clones, about 90% occurring once. Sequencing was carried out using CD8+ T cells sorted from blood. These receptors were taken from a human donor in good health.

The chain joins TRBV2 to TRBJ2-1, with 7 bases that match TRBD2. Germline V gene sequence: CDR1 SNHLY, CDR2 FYNNEI. V lost 1 base to trimming and J lost 7 bases; unmatched junction nucleotides: 4. The CDR3 runs to 14 residues. CDR3 bases: TGTGCCAGCAGTGAAGGGGGGGGTTCAAATGAGCAGTTCTTC. Protein product: CASSEGGGSNEQFF.

J is TRBJ2-1 and V is TRBV7-2; TRBD2 matches 7 bases. CDR3 length: 12 residues. Germline V CDR1 and CDR2: SGHTA, FQGNSA. Germline trimming cut 5 bases from V and 13 bases from J; bases unmatched to any gene: 8. For the CDR3, the DNA is TGTGCCAGCAGCATCCAGCGGGGTCCCCAGTTCTTC. Protein product: CASSIQRGPQFF.

The V call is TRBV19, the J call TRBJ2-7; 7 nucleotides match TRBD1. The CDR3 runs 12 residues. V trimming: 5 bases; J trimming: 4 bases; junction bases outside the gene matches: 2. The germline gives CDR1 LNHDA, CDR2 SQIVND (reference sequence). As DNA, the CDR3 is TGTGCCAGTAGTCCGGGACAGTACGAGCAGTACTTC. Its translation is CASSPGQYEQYF.

The chain couples TRBV7-6 to TRBJ2-1, with TRBD2 matching 9 bases. This CDR3 is built from 15 residues. The V gene's germline CDR1 is SGHVS and CDR2 FNYEAQ. The V gene end was trimmed by 1 base and the J gene end by 3 bases; junction bases not matched to a gene: 1. The CDR3 DNA is TGTGCCAGCAGCTTAGATAGCGGGAGCTACAATGAGCAGTTCTTC. It codes for CASSLDSGSYNEQFF.

This clone was recorded only once. The chain links TRBV5-1 to TRBJ2-7; 13 bases map to TRBD2. Germline lookup yields CDR1 SGHRS and CDR2 YFSETQ. The CDR3 consists of 17 residues. The junction had 5 bases not matched to a gene; V was cut back by 2 bases and J by 0 bases. The CDR3 protein is CASSFDWTSGSSYEQYF. CDR3 coding DNA: TGCGCCAGCAGCTTCGACTGGACTAGCGGGAGCTCCTACGAGCAGTACTTC. The variable domain in full, completed from reference TRBV5-1 and TRBJ2-7, reads KAGVTQTPRYLIKTRGQQVTLSCSPISGHRSVSWYQQTPGQGLQFLFEYFSETQRNKGNFPGRFSGRQFSNSRSEMNVSTLELGDSALYLCASSFDWTSGSSYEQYFGPGTRLTVT.